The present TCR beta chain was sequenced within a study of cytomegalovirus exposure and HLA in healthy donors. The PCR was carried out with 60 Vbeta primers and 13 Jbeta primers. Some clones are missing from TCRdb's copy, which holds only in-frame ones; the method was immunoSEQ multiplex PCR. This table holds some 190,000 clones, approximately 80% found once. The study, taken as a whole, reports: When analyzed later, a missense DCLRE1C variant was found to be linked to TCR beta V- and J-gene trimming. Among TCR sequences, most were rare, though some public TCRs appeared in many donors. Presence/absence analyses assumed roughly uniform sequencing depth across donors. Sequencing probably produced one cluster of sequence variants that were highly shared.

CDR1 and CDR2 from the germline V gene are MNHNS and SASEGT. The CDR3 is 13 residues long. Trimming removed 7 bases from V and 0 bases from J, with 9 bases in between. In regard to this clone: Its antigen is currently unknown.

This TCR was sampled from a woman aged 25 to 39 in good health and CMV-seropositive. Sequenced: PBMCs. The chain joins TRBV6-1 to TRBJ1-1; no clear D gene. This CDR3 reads CASITDLNTEAFF. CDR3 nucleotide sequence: TGTGCCAGCATTACAGATTTGAACACTGAAGCTTTCTTT.